The subject of this entry is one TCR beta chain. No antigen is known for it. The sample originates from a study of siplizumab effects on memory and regulatory T cells. TCRdb's copy holds only in-frame clones and misses some; the assay was immunoSEQ multiplex PCR. Of tens of thousands of clones listed, around 90% are singletons. The CDR3 is 14 amino acids. Germline CDR1 is MDHEN and CDR2 is SYDVKM. The V end lost 5 bases, the J end lost 8 bases, and 18 bases lay between the germline ends. Study-wide results and caveats: There was no confirmation of the suppressive function of proliferating Tregs from siplizumab cultures. The alloresponse seemed to draw substantially on naive T cells, which appeared more diverse than memory cells.

The V gene is TRBV28, the J gene TRBJ1-1; D is perhaps TRBD1 (6 bases). The receptor was derived from a human donor in good health. The material sequenced was Tregs sorted from blood. The CDR3 nucleotides read TGTGCCAGCAGTGACCCTCGAGGGAGGGGGGAAGCTTTCTTT. Protein sequence: CASSDPRGRGEAFF.